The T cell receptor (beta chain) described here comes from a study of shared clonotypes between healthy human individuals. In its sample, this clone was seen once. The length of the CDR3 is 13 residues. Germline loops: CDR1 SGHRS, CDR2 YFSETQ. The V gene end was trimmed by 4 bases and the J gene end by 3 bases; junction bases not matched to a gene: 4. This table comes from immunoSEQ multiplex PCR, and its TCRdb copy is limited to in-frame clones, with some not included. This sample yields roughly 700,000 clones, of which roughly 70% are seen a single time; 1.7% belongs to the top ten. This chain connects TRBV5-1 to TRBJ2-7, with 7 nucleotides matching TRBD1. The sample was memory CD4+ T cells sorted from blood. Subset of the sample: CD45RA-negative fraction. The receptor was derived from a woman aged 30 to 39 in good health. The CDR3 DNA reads TGCGCCAGCAGCCAGGACAGGATCTACGAGCAGTACTTC. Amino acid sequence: CASSQDRIYEQYF.